The next 31 T cell receptor beta chains were all read from a single sample in a study of early T cells in non-severe SARS-CoV-2 infection. TCRdb redid the calling of the 5' RACE reads with MiXCR, one entry per CDR3 protein. Of about 64,000 distinct CDR3 sequences listed, about 17% were seen once; the top ten hold about 8.8%. Sequencing used whole blood, obtained at baseline. These receptors all stem from an adult who was a healthcare worker with PCR-confirmed SARS-CoV-2 infection or an uninfected control (not recorded which).

This chain joins TRBV20-1 and TRBJ1-5; D gene ambiguous. The CDR3 contains 13 residues. The ends were cut back, 4 bases at V and 0 bases at J, with 7 bases in the middle. Germline-derived CDR1 and CDR2 are DFQATT and SNEGSKA (reference sequence). This chain's CDR3 is CSAMEISNQPQHF. DNA of the CDR3: TGCAGTGCTATGGAGATTAGCAATCAGCCCCAGCATTTT.

This clonotype has a handful of counts. The V and J genes are TRBV4-2 and TRBJ1-5; 9 bases fit TRBD1. The CDR3 is made up of 16 amino acids. CDR1 and CDR2 from the germline V gene are LGHNA and YNFKEQ. The J segment lost 6 bases and the V segment lost 4 bases, leaving 10 bases of the junction unmatched. CDR3 nucleotides: TGTGCCAGCAGCCCCTGGACAGGGGATAAGGCTCAGCCCCAGCATTTT. This gives the protein CASSPWTGDKAQPQHF.

By frequency in the sample, this clonotype is medium-sized (0.01 to 0.1%). This sequence joins TRBV20-1 and TRBJ2-7, with D possibly TRBD2 on 5 matching bases. The CDR3 runs to 12 residues. Germline loops: CDR1 DFQATT, CDR2 SNEGSKA (reference sequence). V was shortened by 2 bases and J by 4 bases, with 9 bases between the two germline ends. CDR3 residues: CSARLAEYEQYF. For the CDR3, the DNA is TGCAGTGCTAGACTAGCAGAGTACGAGCAGTACTTC.

The rearrangement joins TRBV9 to TRBJ1-6; D uncertain. Trimming removed 3 bases at V and 8 bases at J, with 9 bases between. The length of the CDR3 is 13 residues. Germline lookup yields CDR1 SGDLS and CDR2 YYNGEE. CDR3 nucleotides: TGTGCCAGCAGCGCTCGACGGGATTCACCCCTCCACTTT. Its protein is CASSARRDSPLHF.

The chain has TRBV20-1 and TRBJ2-7; no definite D call. Trimming left V 3 bases short and J 2 bases short, with 8 bases between. Germline V gene lookup returns CDR1 DFQATT and CDR2 SNEGSKA (reference sequence). The CDR3 spans 12 residues. The CDR3 sequence: CSARSVTYEQYF. CDR3 sequence (DNA): TGCAGTGCTAGGTCAGTTACCTACGAGCAGTACTTC.

The V call is TRBV6-1, the J call TRBJ1-1, with D possibly being TRBD1 (6 bases). The CDR3 contains 16 residues. Germline V CDR1 and CDR2: MNHNS, SASEGT. V was shortened by 1 base and J by 5 bases, with 17 bases between the two germline ends. As DNA, the CDR3 is TGTGCCAGCAGTGAAGAATCGATGGGGGCTGGTACTGAAGCTTTCTTT. This codes for CASSEESMGAGTEAFF.

This clonotype has more than one count but fewer than ten. The V call is TRBV5-1, the J call TRBJ2-3; D call uncertain. The germline V gene has CDR1 SGHRS and CDR2 YFSETQ. Deletions cut 1 base from V and 0 bases from J, with 9 bases between. The CDR3 contains 15 residues. The CDR3 region has the DNA TGCGCCAGCAGCTTGTTTGGGGTTAGCACAGATACGCAGTATTTT. Its translation is CASSLFGVSTDTQYF.

This clonotype was seen only once. The V gene is TRBV7-8, the J gene TRBJ2-7; the match to TRBD1 covers 8 bases. The V and J ends lost 5 bases and 3 bases, in that order; junction bases with no gene match: 12. Germline V gene data show CDR1 as SGHVS and CDR2 as FQNEAQ. The CDR3 loop spans 16 amino acids. CDR3 loop: CASSPMRGQANYEQYF. CDR3 DNA sequence: TGTGCCAGCAGCCCCATGCGGGGACAGGCCAACTACGAGCAGTACTTC. The full variable domain, rest sourced from reference TRBV7-8 and TRBJ2-7, is GAGVSQSPRYKVAKRGQDVALRCDPISGHVSLFWYQQALGQGPEFLTYFQNEAQLDKSGLPSDRFFAERPEGSVSTLKIQRTQQEDSAVYLCASSPMRGQANYEQYFGPGTRLTVT.

This clonotype was observed a handful of times. The rearrangement joins TRBV19 to TRBJ2-1; 7 nucleotides agree with TRBD1. Unmatched junction bases numbered 5, after V lost 5 bases and J lost 10 bases. The germline V gene encodes CDR1 LNHDA and CDR2 SQIVND (reference sequence). There are 12 residues in the CDR3. CDR3 protein: CASSPLDREQFF. The CDR3 region has the DNA TGTGCCAGTAGTCCACTGGACAGGGAGCAGTTCTTC.

V usage is TRBV3-1 and J usage is TRBJ2-7; 14 nucleotides line up with TRBD2. With V trimmed by 0 bases and J by 3 bases, 1 base remained unmatched. Germline V lookup: CDR1 LGHDT, CDR2 YNNKEL (reference sequence). The CDR3 is 16 amino acids. In DNA form, the CDR3 reads TGTGCCAGCAGCCAAGAGACTAGCGGGGGGGGCTACGAGCAGTACTTC. This encodes CASSQETSGGGYEQYF.

This clonotype has only a few counts. The chain has TRBV6-5 and TRBJ2-2; D call uncertain. V gave up 2 bases and J gave up 4 bases, with 8 bases separating them. CDR1 is MNHEY and CDR2 is SVGAGI in the germline V gene. There are 14 residues in the CDR3. The CDR3 reads CASSYSSPTGELFF. DNA for the CDR3: TGTGCCAGCAGTTACAGTTCTCCCACCGGGGAGCTGTTTTTT.

The chain couples TRBV5-4 to TRBJ1-1; D gene unclear. Deletions cut 2 bases from V and 4 bases from J, with 6 bases between. The germline V gene has CDR1 SGHNT and CDR2 YYREEE (reference sequence). This CDR3 is built from 12 residues. The chain's CDR3 is CASSLFSTEAFF. The CDR3 DNA reads as TGTGCCAGCAGCTTATTTTCCACTGAAGCTTTCTTT.

This clonotype has only a few counts. V gene TRBV19 combines with J gene TRBJ2-3; possibly TRBD1 or TRBD2 for D (6 bases each). Germline-derived CDR1 and CDR2 are LNHDA and SQIVND (reference sequence). CDR3 length equals 15 residues. V was trimmed by 3 bases and J by 6 bases, leaving 16 bases between them. In DNA, the CDR3 is TGTGCCAGTAGTATTGGTCAGGGGACTGCGGATACGCAGTATTTT. Translating it yields CASSIGQGTADTQYF.

This clonotype showed up many times. The chain uses TRBV2 and TRBJ1-1, with 8 bases identical to TRBD1. The CDR3 is 13 amino acids. Germline-derived CDR1 and CDR2 are SNHLY and FYNNEI. V shed 8 bases and J 6 bases; nucleotides not matched to a gene: 8. CDR3 DNA: TGTGCCAGCTCATGGACAGGGCTGGCTGAAGCTTTCTTT. This codes for CASSWTGLAEAFF.

The chain combines TRBV6-6 with TRBJ1-1; 7 bases match TRBD1. Trimming cost V 6 bases and J 6 bases; bases outside gene matches: 7. Germline CDR1 and CDR2: MNHNY and SVGAGI (reference sequence). This CDR3 is built from 13 residues. This CDR3 reads CASRYRGGSEAFF. The CDR3 nucleotides read TGTGCCAGCAGGTACAGGGGTGGGTCTGAAGCTTTCTTT.

This clonotype was seen repeatedly, ten times or more. The chain joins TRBV7-6 to TRBJ1-1; D is undetermined. The CDR3 spans 13 residues. V was cut by 2 bases and J by 4 bases, with 8 bases left in between. Germline V gene data show CDR1 as SGHVS and CDR2 as FNYEAQ. CDR3 protein: CASSLYRSTEAFF. DNA for the CDR3: TGTGCCAGCAGCTTATACCGGAGCACTGAAGCTTTCTTT.

The rearrangement links TRBV20-1 to TRBJ2-7; the match to TRBD1 covers 9 bases. V shed 4 bases, J shed 5 bases, and the junction held 9 bases outside the gene matches. Germline loops: CDR1 DFQATT, CDR2 SNEGSKA (reference sequence). This CDR3 region has 14 residues. CDR3 amino acids: CSANSGTGRHEQYF. For the CDR3, the DNA is TGCAGTGCTAACTCCGGGACAGGGAGGCACGAGCAGTACTTC.

This clonotype appeared many times. V usage is TRBV10-3 and J usage is TRBJ1-5, with D hard to call. From germline, CDR1 is ENHRY and CDR2 SYGVKD. CDR3 length: 14 amino acids. Between the trimmed V and J ends, which lost 0 bases and 7 bases, there was a span of 10 bases. CDR3 coding DNA: TGTGCCATCAGTGAGTCTTTAGACGGCCAGCCCCAGCATTTT. Amino acids: CAISESLDGQPQHF.

This clonotype has a handful of counts. The chain carries TRBV4-3 and TRBJ2-2, with TRBD1 identical over 8 bases. V was pared by 1 base and J by 3 bases, with 7 bases of the junction left unmatched. The CDR3 runs 17 residues. Germline V lookup: CDR1 LGHNA, CDR2 YSLEER. In DNA form, the CDR3 reads TGCGCCAGCAGCCAAGGCCCCGGACAGGGACACACCGGGGAGCTGTTTTTT. Its protein is CASSQGPGQGHTGELFF.

The V gene is TRBV20-1, the J gene TRBJ1-5; possible D gene TRBD1, 5 bases. Germline CDR1 DFQATT, CDR2 SNEGSKA (reference sequence). V shed 3 bases and J shed 3 bases, with 12 bases lying between them. The CDR3 has 14 residues. In DNA, the CDR3 is TGCAGTGCTAGCGCCGGGACCTACAATCAGCCCCAGCATTTT. Translation gives CSASAGTYNQPQHF.

This clonotype appeared a few times. The genes are TRBV6-2 or TRBV6-3 and TRBJ2-3; TRBD2 aligns across 11 bases. After removal of 3 bases from V and 0 bases from J, the junction contained 11 bases not matched to a gene. Germline-derived CDR1 and CDR2 are MNHEY and SVGEGT. There are 19 residues in the CDR3. The CDR3 bases are TGTGCCAGCAGTTATCAGACTAGCGGGGCCGAATTTAGCACAGATACGCAGTATTTT. This encodes CASSYQTSGAEFSTDTQYF.

The rearrangement joins TRBV7-2 to TRBJ2-7; tentatively, D is TRBD2 (5 bases). CDR3 length: 15 amino acids. CDR1 SGHTA and CDR2 FQGNSA come from the germline V gene. With 4 bases removed from V and 3 bases from J, the gap between germline ends came to 16 bases. The CDR3 region has the DNA TGTGCCAGCAGCTCCCCGGGGAGTTGGGGCTACGAGCAGTACTTC. Translating gives CASSSPGSWGYEQYF.

This clonotype was counted between two and nine times. The CDR3 DNA reads TGTGCCAGTAGTATTGGACAGGGGCTGTCTGGGGCCAACGTCCTGACTTTC. Protein sequence: CASSIGQGLSGANVLTF. The V and J genes are TRBV19 and TRBJ2-6; 9 bases are shared with TRBD1. The germline V gene has CDR1 LNHDA and CDR2 SQIVND (reference sequence). The CDR3 sequence is 17 residues long. The junction had 4 bases not matched to a gene; V was cut back by 3 bases and J by 1 base.

This clonotype was counted ten times or more. The V gene is TRBV5-1, the J gene TRBJ2-7; 7 bases are a match to TRBD1. CDR3 size: 14 residues. The V and J ends lost 4 bases and 1 base, in that order; junction bases with no gene match: 5. The germline V gene has CDR1 SGHRS and CDR2 YFSETQ. Written as DNA, the CDR3 is TGCGCCAGCAGCCAAGGACAGGAATCCTACGAGCAGTACTTC. Its protein is CASSQGQESYEQYF.

The chain combines TRBV4-1 with TRBJ2-7; unclear D gene. This CDR3 spans 16 amino acids. Germline CDR1 and CDR2: MGHRA and YSYEKL. Between the trimmed V and J ends, which lost 1 base and 2 bases, there was a span of 15 bases. For the CDR3, the DNA is TGCGCCAGCAGCCAAGTTTTGTCTTCACAGCCCTACGAGCAGTACTTC. Translated, it gives CASSQVLSSQPYEQYF.

Ten or more counts support this clonotype. The V gene is TRBV5-8, the J gene TRBJ2-5; 10 bases are shared with TRBD1. The trim removed 3 bases at V and 4 bases at J, leaving 3 bases unmatched. Germline assignment: CDR1 SGHTS and CDR2 YDEGEE. This CDR3 spans 14 amino acids. Here the CDR3 DNA reads TGTGCCAGCAGCTACCGGACAGGGGGAGAGACCCAGTACTTC. Protein sequence: CASSYRTGGETQYF.

This sequence joins TRBV5-4 and TRBJ2-7, with 7 bases lining up with TRBD2. V gave up 4 bases and J gave up 6 bases; unmatched junction bases: 4. CDR3 size: 12 residues. In germline, CDR1 is SGHNT, CDR2 YYREEE (reference sequence). CDR3 in DNA: TGTGCCAGCAGCCCCGGGGGGACCGAGCAGTACTTC. It specifies CASSPGGTEQYF.

In this sample, this clonotype turned up many times. The chain couples TRBV11-2 to TRBJ2-7; D unclear. CDR1 and CDR2 (germline): SGHAT, FQNNGV. The CDR3 runs 14 residues. Trimming took 2 bases from V and 3 from J, leaving 11 bases between them. CDR3: CASSLNILSYEQYF. DNA for the CDR3: TGTGCCAGCAGCTTAAACATTTTGAGCTACGAGCAGTACTTC.

A few counts support this clonotype. The chain combines TRBV12-3 or TRBV12-4 with TRBJ2-1; TRBD1 might be the D (5 bases). This CDR3 has 15 residues. V was shortened by 0 bases and J by 7 bases, with 13 bases between the two germline ends. The CDR3 spells CASSLAVDSRNEQFF. CDR3 nucleotide sequence: TGTGCCAGCAGTTTAGCGGTAGACAGTCGGAATGAGCAGTTCTTC.

The gene calls are TRBV7-2 and TRBJ2-2; D is unresolved. Trimming took 0 bases from V and 5 from J, leaving 7 bases between them. Looked up from germline, CDR1 is SGHTA and CDR2 is FQGNSA. The CDR3 extends over 14 amino acids. The CDR3 nucleotides are TGTGCCAGCAGCTTAGCGCTCCGAACCGGGGAGCTGTTTTTT. The encoded protein is CASSLALRTGELFF.

The V call is TRBV27, the J call TRBJ1-2; D is unclear. Germline values: CDR1 MNHEY, CDR2 SMNVEV (reference sequence). V lost 7 bases, J lost 7 bases, and 22 bases lay in between. The CDR3 has 15 residues. The CDR3: CASKGGGNKRIGYTF. The CDR3 region has the DNA TGTGCCAGCAAGGGAGGTGGCAACAAAAGGATTGGCTACACCTTC.